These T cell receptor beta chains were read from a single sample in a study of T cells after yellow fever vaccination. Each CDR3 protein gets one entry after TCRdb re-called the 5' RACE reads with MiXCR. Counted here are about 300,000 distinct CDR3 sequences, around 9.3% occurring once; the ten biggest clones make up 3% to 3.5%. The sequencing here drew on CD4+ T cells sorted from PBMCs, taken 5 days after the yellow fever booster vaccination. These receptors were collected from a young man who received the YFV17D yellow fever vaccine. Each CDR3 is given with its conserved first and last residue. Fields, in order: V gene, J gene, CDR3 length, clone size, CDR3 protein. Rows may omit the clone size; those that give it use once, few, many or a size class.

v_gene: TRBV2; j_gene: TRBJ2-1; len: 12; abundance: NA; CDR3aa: CASSVENNEQFF
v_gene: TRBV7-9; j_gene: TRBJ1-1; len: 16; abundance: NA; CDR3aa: CASSLRGAGTNTEAFF
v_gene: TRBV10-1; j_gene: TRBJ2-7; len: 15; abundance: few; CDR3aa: CASSEGPDSSYEQYF
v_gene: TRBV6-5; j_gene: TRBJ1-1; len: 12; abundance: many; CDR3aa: CASSYPGQEAFF
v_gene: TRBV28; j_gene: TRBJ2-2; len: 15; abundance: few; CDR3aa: CASSQEQGHTGELFF
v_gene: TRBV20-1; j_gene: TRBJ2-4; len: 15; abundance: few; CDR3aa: CSASRTDRAKNIQYF
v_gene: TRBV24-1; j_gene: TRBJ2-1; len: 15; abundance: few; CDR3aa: CATSDLLGSYNEQFF
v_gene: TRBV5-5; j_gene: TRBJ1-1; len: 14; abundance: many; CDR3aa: CASSFGVVTSEAFF
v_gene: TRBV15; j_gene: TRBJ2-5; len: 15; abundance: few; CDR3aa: CATSRDGQDKETQYF
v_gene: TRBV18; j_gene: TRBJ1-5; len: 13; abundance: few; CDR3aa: CASSPLQVQPQHF
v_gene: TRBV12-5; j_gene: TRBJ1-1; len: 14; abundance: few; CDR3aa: CASGFDRGVTEAFF
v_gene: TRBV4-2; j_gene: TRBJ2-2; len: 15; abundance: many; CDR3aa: CASSLRHTNTGELFF
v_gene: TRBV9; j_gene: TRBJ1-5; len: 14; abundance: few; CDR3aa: CASSGGQEGQPQHF
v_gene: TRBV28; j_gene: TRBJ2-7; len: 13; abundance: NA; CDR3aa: CASSLWTGVEQYF
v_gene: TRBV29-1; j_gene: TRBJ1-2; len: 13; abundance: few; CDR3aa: CSVANAGGSGYTF
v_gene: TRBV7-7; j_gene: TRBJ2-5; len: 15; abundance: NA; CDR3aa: CASSSRQGTQETQYF
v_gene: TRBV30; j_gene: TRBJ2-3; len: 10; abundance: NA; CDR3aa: CAWGGLTQYF
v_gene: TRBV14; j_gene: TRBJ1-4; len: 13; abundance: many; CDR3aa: CASSPTVTGKLFF
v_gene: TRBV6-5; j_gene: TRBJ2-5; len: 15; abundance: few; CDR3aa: CASSFRTGGDGTQYF
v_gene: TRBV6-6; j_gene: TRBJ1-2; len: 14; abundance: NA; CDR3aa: CASSELQGNYGYTF
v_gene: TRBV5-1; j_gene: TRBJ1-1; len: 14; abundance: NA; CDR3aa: CASSPRDRGPEAFF
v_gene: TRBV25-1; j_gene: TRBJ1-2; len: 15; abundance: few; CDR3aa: CASSEFGGGPYGYTF
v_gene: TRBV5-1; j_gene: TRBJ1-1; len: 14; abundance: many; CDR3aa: CASSFEGRNTEAFF
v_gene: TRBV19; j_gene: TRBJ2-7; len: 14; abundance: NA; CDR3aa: CASSTPGRSYEQYF
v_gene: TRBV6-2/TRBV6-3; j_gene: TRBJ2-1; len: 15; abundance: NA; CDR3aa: CASGDRQGSYNEQFF
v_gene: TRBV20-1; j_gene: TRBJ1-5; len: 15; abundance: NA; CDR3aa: CSARAAGTRYQPQHF
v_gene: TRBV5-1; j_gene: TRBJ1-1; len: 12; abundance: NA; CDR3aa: CATAGPGTEAFF
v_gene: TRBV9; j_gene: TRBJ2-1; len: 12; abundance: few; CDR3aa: CASTDSGGWQFF
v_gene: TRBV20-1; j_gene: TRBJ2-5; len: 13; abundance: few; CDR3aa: CSAKGQGTETQYF
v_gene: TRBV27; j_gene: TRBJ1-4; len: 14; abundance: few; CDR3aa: CASSFGTKWDKLFF
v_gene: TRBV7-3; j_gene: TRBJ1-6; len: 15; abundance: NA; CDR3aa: CASSSSGQGHSPLHF
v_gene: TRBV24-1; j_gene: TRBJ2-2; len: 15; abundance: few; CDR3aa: CATSPGTGYTGELFF
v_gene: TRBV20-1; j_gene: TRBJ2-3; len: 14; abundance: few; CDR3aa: CSARFGQSTDTQYF
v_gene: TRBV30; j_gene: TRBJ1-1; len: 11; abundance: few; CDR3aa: CAWKLDTEAFF
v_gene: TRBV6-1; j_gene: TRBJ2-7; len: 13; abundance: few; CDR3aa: CASSGDRAYEQYF
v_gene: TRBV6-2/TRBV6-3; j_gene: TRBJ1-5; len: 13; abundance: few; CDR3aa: CASSDRMNQPQHF
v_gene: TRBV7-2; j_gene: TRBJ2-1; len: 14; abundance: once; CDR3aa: CASFPPATGNEQFF
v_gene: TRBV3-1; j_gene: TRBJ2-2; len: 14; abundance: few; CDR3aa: CASSLKVDTGELFF
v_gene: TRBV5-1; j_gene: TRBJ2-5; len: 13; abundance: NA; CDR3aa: CASREAEQETQYF